Presented here are 5 T cell receptor beta chains from one specimen sequenced in a study of blood T cell repertoires in COVID-19. Data came from immunoSEQ multiplex PCR; TCRdb stores just in-frame clones and leaves some out. This table holds some 170,000 clones, roughly 87% found once. The specimen sequenced was peripheral blood. The receptors were gathered from a woman aged 45 to 65 with acute or convalescent COVID-19.

J is TRBJ2-1 and V is TRBV5-1; D may be TRBD2 (5 bases). The CDR3 has 13 amino acids. Germline V gene sequence: CDR1 SGHRS, CDR2 YFSETQ. V lost 2 bases and J lost 4, with 7 bases in between. CDR3 in amino acids: CASSFGVYNEQFF. As DNA, the CDR3 is TGCGCCAGCAGCTTCGGGGTATACAATGAGCAGTTCTTC. The whole variable domain, remainder taken from reference TRBV5-1 and TRBJ2-1, is KAGVTQTPRYLIKTRGQQVTLSCSPISGHRSVSWYQQTPGQGLQFLFEYFSETQRNKGNFPGRFSGRQFSNSRSEMNVSTLELGDSALYLCASSFGVYNEQFFGPGTRLTVL.

CDR3: CASSLTGGSQPQHF. The DNA for the CDR3 is TGTGCCAGCAGCTTGACAGGGGGCAGTCAGCCCCAGCATTTT. The J gene is TRBJ1-5, the V gene TRBV11-2; 10 nucleotides align to TRBD1. Germline V CDR1 and CDR2: SGHAT, FQNNGV. V dropped 3 bases and J dropped 6; count of bases not matched to a gene: 2. This CDR3 is built from 14 residues.

CDR3 bases: TGTGCCAGCAGCCCGGGGACTACAGATACGCAGTATTTT. Protein product: CASSPGTTDTQYF. The rearrangement joins TRBV11-3 to TRBJ2-3; D may be TRBD2 (6 bases). CDR1 and CDR2 from the germline V gene are SGHNT and YENEEA. V dropped 5 bases and J dropped 3 bases, with 9 bases sitting between them. This CDR3 is built from 13 residues. The full variable domain, completed using reference TRBV11-3 and TRBJ2-3, is EAGVVQSPRYKIIEKKQPVAFWCNPISGHNTLYWYLQNLGQGPELLIRYENEEAVDDSQLPKDRFSAERLKGVDSTLKIQPAELGDSAVYLCASSPGTTDTQYFGPGTRLTVL.

This clone was seen a handful of times. The chain carries TRBV6-6 and TRBJ1-2, with D perhaps TRBD1 (5 bases). The CDR3 has 16 amino acids. V lost 6 bases and J lost 6, with 23 bases in between. Germline V gene data show CDR1 as MNHNY and CDR2 as SVGAGI (reference sequence). CDR3 in DNA: TGTGCCAGCAGCCCGAACTTTGGGGCTATCGCGAATGGCTACACCTTC. Its protein product is CASSPNFGAIANGYTF.

This rearrangement joins TRBV10-3 to TRBJ1-2, with 9 bases aligning to TRBD1. The J segment lost 7 bases and the V segment lost 2 bases, leaving 5 bases of the junction unmatched. Per the germline V gene, CDR1 is ENHRY and CDR2 is SYGVKD. The CDR3 sequence is 14 residues long. The CDR3 DNA follows: TGTGCCATCAGTGAGGCGGACAGGGGATCTGGCTACACCTTC. As protein: CAISEADRGSGYTF.